This TCR beta chain was recorded in a study of identical twins (TCRdb year 2016). At the level of the whole study: TCR alpha and beta repertoires from monozygotic twins, unrelated adults of various ages and cord blood were deep-sequenced to test whether fetal clonotypes persist. To rule out contamination, replicate twin experiments were performed at different times with different library preparation protocols.

Only healthy Caucasian donors were included. Three pairs of female monozygotic twins, all aged roughly 18 to 29 years, were included in the twin cohort. Positive isolation kits from Invitrogen were used to isolate CD4+ and CD8+ T cell populations. Broad study findings and their caveats: Conclusions relied on cross-sectional statistical analysis, since the same donors could not be followed over many years. Excess twin sharing in beta out-of-frame sequences was weaker because fewer shared sequences lowered the signal-to-noise ratio. Out-of-frame TCR alpha sharing in monozygotic twins was systematically underestimated by recombination models, whereas sharing between unrelated individuals was in agreement with the recombination models. Abundant cord blood beta clonotypes carried fewer insertions; young adult naive repertoires showed a weaker similar trend, while memory repertoires showed none. Zero-insertion analyses could be partly confounded by invariant T cells such as MAIT and iNKT, although diverse VJ usage argued against such confounding for most clonotypes. Compared with coincidental sharing between unrelated individuals, out-of-frame TCR alpha sequences shared between twins showed an excess of sequences with low generation probability.

CDR1 SGHVS and CDR2 FQNEAQ were looked up in the germline V gene. The CDR3 has 11 amino acids, counting the end cysteine and phenylalanine. The retained sequence is limited to the CDR3, 33 bases, with the frame set at the first base. The V end loses 3 bases and the J end loses 8 bases, and a stretch of 4 bases separates them. Library construction relied on 5' RACE. Data came from an Illumina HiSeq 2000. Template switching introduced a universal primer binding site; the final cDNA contained a unique molecular identifier, enabling accurate counting of TCR cDNA molecules. Specific primers in the conserved constant-segment region were used to synthesize first-strand cDNA for TCR alpha and beta chains. To control for contamination, each cDNA library was double barcoded with a SMART-Mk sample barcode plus Illumina barcodes. TruSeq adapter sequences along with Illumina sample barcodes were introduced in two successive PCR steps. The Illumina HiSeq platform was used with custom primers to sequence TCR alpha and beta cDNA libraries. On the authors' methods: Raw reads were processed with MiGEC to extract unique molecular identifiers, and MiXCR was used to determine CDR3 positions. Recombination models were inferred per individual with the repgenHMM and IGoR tools using an EM algorithm. The tcR package in R was used for shared clonotype analysis, with sharing normalized by the product of cloneset sizes. To study raw recombination free of thymic and clonal selection effects, out-of-frame nonproductive sequences were analyzed. Using fastp at Q25 and MiXCR, TCRdb reprocessed the public reads and kept productive beta chains. When rows share a CDR3 protein, they turn into one entry using the most common DNA and genes. What appears here as the V and J calls and clone size reflects TCRdb's work, not the paper's. This sample has about 200,000 distinct CDR3 sequences in its table, and approximately 7.1% of those were observed once. The ten largest clones represent 13% to 15% of the sample.

In this sample, this clonotype turned up many times. It has no known antigen specificity. No base qualities exist here, and no much larger clone lies one base off it. These data also formed part of another study, on T cells expressing NK-cell markers. Taken from the second paper: In sorted CD3+CD56+NKG2C+, CD3+CD56+NKG2C- and CD3+CD56-NKG2C+ T-cell subsets from about 8 donors, TCR beta-chain repertoires were profiled. Among the eight sequenced donors, seven were HCMV-seropositive and one was HCMV-seronegative. To restrict sorting to alphabetaTCR-expressing T cells, an anti-gammadeltaTCR antibody was added in several experiments. In several donors, the dominant CD3+CD56+NKG2C+ clonotypes were found to rank among the top 10 CD8+ clonotypes and to make up about 1.0-7.5% of CD8+ T cells. Those dominant clonotypes were again the most abundant among CD3+CD56-NKG2C+ cells in a few donors, at about 25-65%. Whether the expanded NKG2C-expressing T cell clones were specific for HCMV antigens was left unclear. The eight sequenced donors were randomly selected healthy volunteers, three men and five women. A commercial ELISA kit detecting HCMV-specific IgG in serum was used to determine HCMV serostatus. MIGEC handled demultiplexing of the reads and grouping by UMI, while MiTCR was used to assemble and quantify clonotypes. To remove erroneous sequences, TCR cDNA sequences were retained only when supported by two or more reads. The tcR package was used for downstream repertoire analysis, with clonotypes matched between fractions based on CDR3 nucleotide sequence plus V segment. Antigen specificity was annotated against VDJdb with VDJmatch, allowing one amino acid substitution in CDR3.

The clonotype was recovered from a woman younger than 30 in good health. The sequence is built from TRBV7-8 and TRBJ1-4; no confident D gene assignment can be made. Material for sequencing was CD8+ T cells sorted from blood. The DNA sequence reads TGTGCCAGCAGCTTTAGCGAAAAACTGTTTTTT. Its coded protein is CASSFSEKLFF.